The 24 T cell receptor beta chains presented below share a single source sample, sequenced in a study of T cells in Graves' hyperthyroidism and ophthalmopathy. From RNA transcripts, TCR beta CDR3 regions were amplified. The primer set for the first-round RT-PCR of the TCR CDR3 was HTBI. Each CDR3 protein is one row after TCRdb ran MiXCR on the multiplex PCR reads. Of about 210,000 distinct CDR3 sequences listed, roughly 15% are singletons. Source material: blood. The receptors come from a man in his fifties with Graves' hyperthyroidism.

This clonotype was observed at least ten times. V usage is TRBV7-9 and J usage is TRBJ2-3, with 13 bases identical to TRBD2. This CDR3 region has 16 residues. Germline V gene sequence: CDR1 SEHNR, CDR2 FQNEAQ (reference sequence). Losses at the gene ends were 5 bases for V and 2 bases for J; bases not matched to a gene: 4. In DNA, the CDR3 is TGTGCCAGCAGCCAGGGACTAGCGGGGCTCACAGATACGCAGTATTTT. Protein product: CASSQGLAGLTDTQYF.

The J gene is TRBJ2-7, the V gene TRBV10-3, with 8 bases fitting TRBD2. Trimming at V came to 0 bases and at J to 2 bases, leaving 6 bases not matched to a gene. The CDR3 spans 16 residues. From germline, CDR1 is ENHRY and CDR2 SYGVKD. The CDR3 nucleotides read TGTGCCATCAGTGAGTCGTACGGGAGGGCGGCCTACGAGCAGTACTTC. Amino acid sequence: CAISESYGRAAYEQYF.

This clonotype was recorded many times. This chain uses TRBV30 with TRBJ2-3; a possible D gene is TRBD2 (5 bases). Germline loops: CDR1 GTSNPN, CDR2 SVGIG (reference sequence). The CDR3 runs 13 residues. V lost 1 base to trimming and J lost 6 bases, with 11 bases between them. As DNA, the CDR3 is TGTGCCTGGAGTGCGGAGGTGGCCGATACGCAGTATTTT. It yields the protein CAWSAEVADTQYF.

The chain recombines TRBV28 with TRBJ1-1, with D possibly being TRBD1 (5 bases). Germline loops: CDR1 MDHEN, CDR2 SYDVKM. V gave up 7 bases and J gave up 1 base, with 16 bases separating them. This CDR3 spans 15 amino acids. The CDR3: CASKTQGYRNTEAFF. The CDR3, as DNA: TGTGCCAGCAAGACTCAGGGTTATCGGAACACTGAAGCTTTCTTT.

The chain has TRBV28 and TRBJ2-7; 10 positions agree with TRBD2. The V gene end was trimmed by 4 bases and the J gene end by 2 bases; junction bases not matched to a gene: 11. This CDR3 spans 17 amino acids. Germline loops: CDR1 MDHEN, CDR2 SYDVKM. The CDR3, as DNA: TGTGCCAGCAGTTCCCCGACTAGCGGGCCTAGCACCTACGAGCAGTACTTC. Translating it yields CASSSPTSGPSTYEQYF.

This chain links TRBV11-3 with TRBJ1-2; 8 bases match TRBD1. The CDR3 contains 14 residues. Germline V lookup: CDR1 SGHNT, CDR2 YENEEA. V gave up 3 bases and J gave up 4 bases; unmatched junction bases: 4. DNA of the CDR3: TGTGCCAGCAGCTTCCCCGGGACAGGCTATGGCTACACCTTC. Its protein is CASSFPGTGYGYTF.

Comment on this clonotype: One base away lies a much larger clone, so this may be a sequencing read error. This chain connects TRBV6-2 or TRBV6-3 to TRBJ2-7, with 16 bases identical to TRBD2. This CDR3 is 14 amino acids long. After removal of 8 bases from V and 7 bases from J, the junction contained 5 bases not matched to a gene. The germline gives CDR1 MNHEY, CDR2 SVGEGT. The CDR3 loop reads CASGGLAGGYEQYF. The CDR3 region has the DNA TGTGCCAGCGGGGGACTAGCGGGAGGGTATGAGCAGTACTTC.

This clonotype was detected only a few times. The CDR3 sequence: CASSTGRGMNTEAFF. The CDR3 nucleotides read TGTGCCAGCAGTACCGGGAGGGGTATGAACACTGAAGCTTTCTTT. The chain couples TRBV6-1 to TRBJ1-1, with D perhaps matching TRBD1 (5 bases). CDR1 is MNHNS, CDR2 SASEGT, per germline. Trimming shortened V by 5 bases and J by 0 bases, and 13 bases separated the two germline ends. The CDR3 spans 15 residues.

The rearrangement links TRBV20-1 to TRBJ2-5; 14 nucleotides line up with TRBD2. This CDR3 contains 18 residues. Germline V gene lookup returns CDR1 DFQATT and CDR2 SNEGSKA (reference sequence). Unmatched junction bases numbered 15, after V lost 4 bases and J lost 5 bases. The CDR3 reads CSANPGTSGSLTGETQYF. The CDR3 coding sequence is TGCAGTGCTAATCCCGGGACTAGCGGGAGCCTCACGGGGGAGACCCAGTACTTC.

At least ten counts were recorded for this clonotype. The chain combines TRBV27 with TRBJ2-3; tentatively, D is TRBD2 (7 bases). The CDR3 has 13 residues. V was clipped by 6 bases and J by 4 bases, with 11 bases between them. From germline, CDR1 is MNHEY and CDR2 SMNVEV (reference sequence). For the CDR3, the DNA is TGTGCCAGCAGACCGGGGGGCGCAGATACGCAGTATTTT. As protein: CASRPGGADTQYF.

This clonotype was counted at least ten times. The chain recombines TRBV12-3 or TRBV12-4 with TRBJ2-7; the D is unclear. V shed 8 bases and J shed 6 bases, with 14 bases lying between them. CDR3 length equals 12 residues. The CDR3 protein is CASARRPSEQYF. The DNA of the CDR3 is TGTGCCAGCGCACGTAGGCCCTCCGAGCAGTACTTC.

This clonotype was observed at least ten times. The chain's CDR3 is CATSDPGTDTYKSEQFF. CDR3 in DNA: TGTGCCACCAGTGACCCTGGGACTGATACCTATAAATCGGAGCAGTTCTTC. The chain recombines TRBV24-1 with TRBJ2-1; TRBD2 might be the D (6 bases). The CDR3 length is 17 residues. V was pared by 4 bases and J by 10 bases, with 25 bases between. From germline, CDR1 is KGHDR and CDR2 SFDVKD.

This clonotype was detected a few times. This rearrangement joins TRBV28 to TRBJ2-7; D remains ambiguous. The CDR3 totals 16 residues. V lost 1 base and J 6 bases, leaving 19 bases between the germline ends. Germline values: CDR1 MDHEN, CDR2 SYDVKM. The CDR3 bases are TGTGCCAGCAGTTTATCGGATGTGGGGTGGTTTCCCGAGCAGTACTTC. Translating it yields CASSLSDVGWFPEQYF.

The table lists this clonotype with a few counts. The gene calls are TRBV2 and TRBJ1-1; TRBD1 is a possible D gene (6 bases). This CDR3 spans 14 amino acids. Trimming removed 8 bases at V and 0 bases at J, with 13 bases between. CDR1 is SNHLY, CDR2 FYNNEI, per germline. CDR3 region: CASCAGAMNTEAFF. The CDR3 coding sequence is TGTGCCAGCTGCGCAGGGGCCATGAACACTGAAGCTTTCTTT.

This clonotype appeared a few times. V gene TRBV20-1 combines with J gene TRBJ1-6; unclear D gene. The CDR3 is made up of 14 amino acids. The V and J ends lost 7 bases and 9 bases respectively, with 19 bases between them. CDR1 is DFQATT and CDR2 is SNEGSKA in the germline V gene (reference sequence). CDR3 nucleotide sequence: TGCAGTGGTGGGGAAGATAGTGGGGTTTCACCCCTCCACTTT. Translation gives CSGGEDSGVSPLHF.

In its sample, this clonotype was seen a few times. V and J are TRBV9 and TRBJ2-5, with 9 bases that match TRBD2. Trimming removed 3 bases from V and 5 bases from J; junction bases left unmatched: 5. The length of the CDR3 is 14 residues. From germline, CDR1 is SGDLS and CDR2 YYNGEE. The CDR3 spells CASSAGLAPETQYF. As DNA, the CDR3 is TGTGCCAGCAGCGCGGGACTAGCTCCCGAGACCCAGTACTTC.

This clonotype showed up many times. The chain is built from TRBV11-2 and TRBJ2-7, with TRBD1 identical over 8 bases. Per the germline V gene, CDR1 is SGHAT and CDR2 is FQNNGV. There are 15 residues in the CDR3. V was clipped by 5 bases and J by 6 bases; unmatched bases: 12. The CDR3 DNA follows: TGTGCCAGCAGCACCTTTGTCGGACAGGGTGCCGAGCAGTACTTC. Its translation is CASSTFVGQGAEQYF. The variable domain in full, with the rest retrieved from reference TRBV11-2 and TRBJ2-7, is EAGVAQSPRYKIIEKRQSVAFWCNPISGHATLYWYQQILGQGPKLLIQFQNNGVVDDSQLPKDRFSAERLKGVDSTLKIQPAKLEDSAVYLCASSTFVGQGAEQYFGPGTRLTVT.

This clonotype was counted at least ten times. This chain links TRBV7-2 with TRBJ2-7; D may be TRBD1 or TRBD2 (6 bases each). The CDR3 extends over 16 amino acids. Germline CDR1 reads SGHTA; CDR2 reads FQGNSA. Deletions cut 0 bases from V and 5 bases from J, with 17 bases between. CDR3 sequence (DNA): TGTGCCAGCAGCTTAGCGCTGGCCGGGGGCGGGGACGAGCAGTACTTC. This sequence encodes CASSLALAGGGDEQYF.

The CDR3 DNA follows: TGTGCCACCAGTGACGCTAGAATCCCCGGGGAGCTGTTTTTT. It specifies CATSDARIPGELFF. The chain recombines TRBV24-1 with TRBJ2-2; D unresolved. Trimming removed 4 bases at V and 6 bases at J, with 11 bases between. The CDR3 spans 14 residues. The germline V gene has CDR1 KGHDR and CDR2 SFDVKD.

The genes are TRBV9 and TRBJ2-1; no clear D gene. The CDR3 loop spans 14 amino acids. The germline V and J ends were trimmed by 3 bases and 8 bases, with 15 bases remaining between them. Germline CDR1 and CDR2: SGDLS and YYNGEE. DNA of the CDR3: TGTGCCAGCAGCGGCCAGGTTTATGGCGATGAGCAGTTCTTC. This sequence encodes CASSGQVYGDEQFF.

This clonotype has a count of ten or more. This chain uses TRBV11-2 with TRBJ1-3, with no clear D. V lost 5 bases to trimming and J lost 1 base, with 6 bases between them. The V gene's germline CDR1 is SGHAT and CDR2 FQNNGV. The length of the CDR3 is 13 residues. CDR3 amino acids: CASSRVSGNTIYF. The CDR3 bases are TGTGCCAGCAGCCGGGTGTCTGGAAACACCATATATTTT. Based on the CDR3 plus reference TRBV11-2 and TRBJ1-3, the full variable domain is EAGVAQSPRYKIIEKRQSVAFWCNPISGHATLYWYQQILGQGPKLLIQFQNNGVVDDSQLPKDRFSAERLKGVDSTLKIQPAKLEDSAVYLCASSRVSGNTIYFGEGSWLTVV.

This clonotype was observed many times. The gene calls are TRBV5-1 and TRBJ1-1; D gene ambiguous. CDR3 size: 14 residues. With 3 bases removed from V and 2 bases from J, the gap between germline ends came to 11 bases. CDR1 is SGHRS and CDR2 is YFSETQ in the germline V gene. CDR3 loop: CASSWADLNTEAFF. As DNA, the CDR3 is TGCGCCAGCAGCTGGGCTGACCTTAACACTGAAGCTTTCTTT. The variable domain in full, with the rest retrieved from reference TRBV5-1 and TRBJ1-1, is KAGVTQTPRYLIKTRGQQVTLSCSPISGHRSVSWYQQTPGQGLQFLFEYFSETQRNKGNFPGRFSGRQFSNSRSEMNVSTLELGDSALYLCASSWADLNTEAFFGQGTRLTVV.

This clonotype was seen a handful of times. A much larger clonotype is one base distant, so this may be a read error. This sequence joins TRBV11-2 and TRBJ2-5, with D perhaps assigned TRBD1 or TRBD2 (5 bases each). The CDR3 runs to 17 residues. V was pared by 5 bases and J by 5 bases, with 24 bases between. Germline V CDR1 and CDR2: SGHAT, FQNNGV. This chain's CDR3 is CASSPREGASWQETQYF. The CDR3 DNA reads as TGTGCCAGCAGCCCGAGGGAAGGGGCTAGCTGGCAGGAGACCCAGTACTTC.

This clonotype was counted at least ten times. CDR3 DNA: TGTGCCAGCGGGGGCCCCCACGCAGATACGCAGTATTTT. Protein product: CASGGPHADTQYF. The chain combines TRBV28 with TRBJ2-3; D possibly corresponds to TRBD1 (6 bases). The germline CDR1 and CDR2 sequences are MDHEN and SYDVKM. The CDR3 runs to 13 residues. Trimming stripped 8 bases from V and 4 bases from J, with 13 bases between.